Below, 12 T cell receptor beta chains from the same sample are listed, as sequenced in a study of vaccination and CD4 T cells after COVID-19. Cultured CD4+ T-cell DNA underwent Oncomine TCR Beta short-read sequencing. The genomic DNA was obtained from cultured CD4+ T cells by extraction with the QIAamp micro DNA kit. TCRdb redid the calling of the PCR reads with MiXCR, one entry per CDR3 protein. The sample comprises roughly 7,600 distinct CDR3 sequences, under 35% of which are singletons, and 14% rests with the top ten. What these receptors recognize is not known. The sample's treatment: approximately nine-day PBMC culture with coronavirus spike peptide pools or control peptides (ViraFEST assay). The unexposed donor gave CD4+ T cells before the COVID-19 pandemic (2011-2018). The specimen sequenced was CD4+ T cells from blood, cultured in vitro. Source of these receptors: a human donor in good health.

J is TRBJ1-2 and V is TRBV11-1; TRBD1 agrees at 9 bases. Germline lookup yields CDR1 SGHAT and CDR2 FQDESV (reference sequence). CDR3 length: 15 residues. V lost 5 bases, J lost 7 bases, and 11 bases stayed unmatched. The CDR3, as DNA: TGTGCCAGCAGCGGCAAGGGACAGGGTTTCTCTGGCTACACCTTC. This sequence encodes CASSGKGQGFSGYTF.

This clonotype occurred a few times. V is TRBV6-1 and J is TRBJ2-7, with D possibly being TRBD1 (5 bases). Germline loops: CDR1 MNHNS, CDR2 SASEGT. The CDR3 spans 13 residues. V lost 5 bases, J lost 3 bases, and 11 bases lay in between. The CDR3 bases are TGTGCCAGCAGTCCCGACAGCCGCTACGAGCAGTACTTC. It codes for CASSPDSRYEQYF.

A remark on this clonotype: Because the CDR3 is missing its conserved closing phenylalanine or tryptophan, this is likely a read error. The limits of the CDR3 on the DNA are not certain, so only TCRdb's listed CDR3 is given. V usage is TRBV12-3 or TRBV12-4 and J usage is TRBJ2-1; the table assigns TRBD2, which was not confirmed against the DNA. A total of 10 residues make up the CDR3, ends included. CDR3 region: CASRGTSGGL.

This clonotype occurred a few times. The chain uses TRBV20-1 and TRBJ1-2, with D possibly matching TRBD1 (5 bases). The V and J ends lost 1 base and 6 bases respectively, with 12 bases between them. The germline CDR1 and CDR2 sequences are DFQATT and SNEGSKA (reference sequence). There are 13 residues in the CDR3. CDR3 sequence reads: CSARGGAGDGYTF. In DNA, the CDR3 is TGCAGTGCTAGAGGAGGGGCCGGGGATGGCTACACCTTC.

This clonotype has only a few counts. The chain recombines TRBV20-1 with TRBJ2-3, with D perhaps TRBD2 (6 bases). Between the trimmed V and J ends, which lost 2 bases and 4 bases, there was a span of 10 bases. Germline V gene data show CDR1 as DFQATT and CDR2 as SNEGSKA (reference sequence). This CDR3 is built from 13 residues. The CDR3 here is CSARSPGADTQYF. CDR3 coding DNA: TGCAGTGCTAGATCCCCGGGAGCAGATACGCAGTATTTT.

The rearrangement joins TRBV2 to TRBJ1-1, with no clear D. CDR3 length: 12 amino acids. CDR1 and CDR2 from the germline V gene are SNHLY and FYNNEI. V lost 6 bases to trimming and J lost 8 bases, with 13 bases between them. The CDR3 region is CASRALTEEAFF. The CDR3 DNA sequence: TGTGCCAGCAGAGCACTCACGGAAGAAGCTTTCTTT.

The chain joins TRBV6-1 to TRBJ2-5, with D perhaps matching TRBD2 (6 bases). Germline V lookup: CDR1 MNHNS, CDR2 SASEGT. Trimming took off 5 bases at V and 1 base at J, with 14 bases between the two ends. The CDR3 is 15 amino acids. The CDR3 DNA follows: TGTGCCAGCAGTCCTCGCCGGGACTCCCAAGAGACCCAGTACTTC. The encoded protein is CASSPRRDSQETQYF.

Sample share makes this clonotype medium-sized. V and J are TRBV6-1 and TRBJ2-1, with 13 bases lining up with TRBD2. The CDR3 length is 15 residues. The J segment lost 6 bases and the V segment lost 1 base, leaving 0 bases of the junction unmatched. Germline CDR1 and CDR2: MNHNS and SASEGT. In DNA, the CDR3 is TGTGCCAGCAGTGAAGGGACTAGCGGGAGCAATGAGCAGTTCTTC. Amino acid sequence: CASSEGTSGSNEQFF.

This clonotype appeared a few times. The rearrangement uses TRBV7-2 and TRBJ1-1; perhaps TRBD1 as D (5 bases). The CDR3 sequence is 13 residues long. Between the trimmed V and J ends, which lost 3 bases and 1 base, there was a span of 6 bases. The germline V gene encodes CDR1 SGHTA and CDR2 FQGNSA. The CDR3 is CASSLQGNTEAFF. CDR3 bases: TGTGCCAGCAGCTTGCAGGGGAACACTGAAGCTTTCTTT.

By share, this clonotype ranks as medium-sized. The rearrangement joins TRBV24-1 to TRBJ1-5; D unclear. The CDR3 is made up of 13 amino acids. Looked up from germline, CDR1 is KGHDR and CDR2 is SFDVKD. Deletions cut 5 bases from V and 0 bases from J, with 4 bases between. DNA for the CDR3: TGTGCCACCAGTGGCAATAGCAATCAGCCCCAGCATTTT. It codes for CATSGNSNQPQHF.

V is TRBV12-3 or TRBV12-4 and J is TRBJ1-5; a possible D gene is TRBD1 (6 bases). The CDR3 has 15 residues. V gave up 5 bases and J gave up 5 bases, with 16 bases separating them. The CDR3 is CASSPRGGTYQPQHF. The CDR3 DNA sequence: TGTGCCAGCAGTCCGAGGGGGGGGACTTATCAGCCCCAGCATTTT.

The V and J genes are TRBV6-5 and TRBJ2-3; a possible D gene is TRBD1 (6 bases). V was trimmed by 2 bases and J by 8 bases, leaving 20 bases between them. Germline loops: CDR1 MNHEY, CDR2 SVGAGI. The CDR3 is 16 residues long. The CDR3 sequence is CASSYGRGGFVGTQYF. The CDR3, as DNA: TGTGCCAGCAGTTACGGCCGTGGGGGCTTTGTGGGTACGCAGTATTTT.